The 27 T cell receptor beta chains in this list originate from one sample, sequenced in a study of blood T cell repertoires in COVID-19. The table came from immunoSEQ multiplex PCR; TCRdb's copy has only in-frame clones and leaves some out. In the table there are 240,000 or so clones, more than 75% of which are singletons. The sequenced sample consisted of peripheral blood. Receptor source: a woman aged 40 to 55 who had recovered from COVID-19.

This clone appeared once. The CDR3 DNA follows: TGCGCCAGCAGCTATGGGACAGATAATCAGCCCCAGCATTTT. It specifies CASSYGTDNQPQHF. This chain links TRBV5-1 with TRBJ1-5, with 7 bases that match TRBD1. V was clipped by 3 bases and J by 4 bases; unmatched bases: 4. Germline lookup yields CDR1 SGHRS and CDR2 YFSETQ. The CDR3 totals 14 residues. Variable domain in full (rest from reference TRBV5-1 and TRBJ1-5): KAGVTQTPRYLIKTRGQQVTLSCSPISGHRSVSWYQQTPGQGLQFLFEYFSETQRNKGNFPGRFSGRQFSNSRSEMNVSTLELGDSALYLCASSYGTDNQPQHFGDGTRLSIL.

In regard to this clone: Other DNA sequences from this sample encode an identical CDR3 as well. This chain connects TRBV12-3 or TRBV12-4 to TRBJ1-1; unclear D gene. The CDR3 has 13 residues. Trimming took off 3 bases at V and 1 base at J, with 6 bases between the two ends. CDR3 protein: CASSLSGNTEAFF. The CDR3 coding sequence is TGTGCCAGCAGTTTGTCGGGGAACACTGAAGCTTTCTTT.

This clone has a single count. The J gene is TRBJ1-5, the V gene TRBV3-1 (or the pseudogene TRBV3-2); D is uncertain. This CDR3 region has 14 residues. Between the trimmed V and J ends, which lost 4 bases and 10 bases, there was a span of 17 bases. Germline CDR1 and CDR2: LGHDT and YNNKEL (reference sequence). The CDR3, as DNA: TGTGCCAGCAGCCCCCTTCCCCAGACACCTCCCCAGCATTTT. It encodes CASSPLPQTPPQHF.

This clone occurred once. This chain links TRBV7-2 with TRBJ2-4, with D maybe TRBD2 (6 bases). Germline V gives CDR1 SGHTA, CDR2 FQGNSA. V gave up 5 bases and J gave up 9 bases, with 14 bases separating them. This CDR3 contains 13 residues. DNA of the CDR3: TGTGCCAGCAGCGGGGGGTTGACGGGCATTCAGTACTTC. The encoded protein is CASSGGLTGIQYF.

This chain uses TRBV3-1 (or the pseudogene TRBV3-2) with TRBJ2-5; 11 bases are a match to TRBD1. V was clipped by 3 bases and J by 12 bases; unmatched bases: 9. The germline gives CDR1 LGHDT, CDR2 YNNKEL (reference sequence). This CDR3 contains 14 residues. The CDR3 DNA is TGTGCCAGCAGCCAGAACCGGGACAGGGGGTCTAAGTACTTC. Amino acids: CASSQNRDRGSKYF.

The V call is TRBV30, the J call TRBJ1-6, with a tentative D call TRBD1 (6 bases). Trimming stripped 1 base from V and 12 bases from J, with 16 bases between. This CDR3 spans 14 amino acids. In germline, CDR1 is GTSNPN, CDR2 SVGIG (reference sequence). The CDR3 reads CAWSEGTSGLPLHF. CDR3 in DNA: TGTGCCTGGAGTGAGGGGACAAGTGGCCTACCCCTCCACTTT.

The gene calls are TRBV7-9 and TRBJ1-3; D is undetermined. The CDR3 runs to 15 residues. Trimming pared 5 bases from V and 4 bases from J, leaving 15 bases between. Germline assignment: CDR1 SEHNR and CDR2 FQNEAQ (reference sequence). As DNA, the CDR3 is TGTGCCAGCAGCCCATCCGGACTGGGAGGAAACACCATATATTTT. Encoded protein: CASSPSGLGGNTIYF.

The sample holds one count of this clone. This chain connects TRBV24-1 to TRBJ1-1; a weak D match, TRBD1 (6 bases). Germline CDR1 and CDR2: KGHDR and SFDVKD. Trimming removed 4 bases at V and 11 bases at J, with 16 bases between. The CDR3 consists of 13 residues. The CDR3 sequence is CATSEPGGAVAFF. CDR3 bases: TGTGCCACCAGTGAACCGGGGGGGGCCGTCGCTTTCTTT.

This rearrangement joins TRBV19 to TRBJ1-5, with D maybe TRBD1 (5 bases). Germline lookup yields CDR1 LNHDA and CDR2 SQIVND (reference sequence). CDR3 length equals 13 residues. Trimming took 8 bases from V and 16 from J, leaving 24 bases between them. CDR3 DNA: TGTGCCAGTGCCCTCGGAGGGGTCTCTCCGCCTCATTTT. As protein: CASALGGVSPPHF.

The CDR3 DNA sequence: TGTGCCAGCAGCGGCGAACAGGGTTCCGGGGAGCTGTTTTTT. This gives the protein CASSGEQGSGELFF. The gene calls are TRBV5-4 and TRBJ2-2, with a possible D match to TRBD1 (6 bases). Trimming took off 4 bases at V and 6 bases at J, with 13 bases between the two ends. Per germline, CDR1 SGHNT and CDR2 YYREEE (reference sequence). The CDR3 covers 14 residues.

This clone has just one count. The J gene is TRBJ2-5, the V gene TRBV6-6; perhaps TRBD1 as D (5 bases). This CDR3 contains 15 residues. Trimming left V 2 bases short and J 5 bases short, with 15 bases between. Germline lookup yields CDR1 MNHNY and CDR2 SVGAGI (reference sequence). CDR3 nucleotides: TGTGCCAGCAGTTACACGCCTAGGTCAGGGGAGACCCAGTACTTC. Translated, it gives CASSYTPRSGETQYF.

The sample holds one count of this clone. The chain uses TRBV6-2 or TRBV6-3 and TRBJ2-1; 9 positions match TRBD2. This CDR3 comprises 16 residues. In germline, CDR1 is MNHEY, CDR2 SVGEGT. V shed 2 bases, J shed 7 bases, and the junction held 9 bases outside the gene matches. CDR3 protein: CASSYGSGRPWNEQFF. The DNA of the CDR3 is TGTGCCAGCAGTTACGGGAGCGGGAGGCCTTGGAATGAGCAGTTCTTC.

As DNA, the CDR3 is TGTGCCAGCAGGGGGCGGGCTTCCGGGACAGGGATAAACACTGAAGCTTTCTTT. This encodes CASRGRASGTGINTEAFF. This chain links TRBV6-4 with TRBJ1-1; TRBD1 matches 9 bases. Looked up from germline, CDR1 is MRHNA and CDR2 is SNTAGT. The V segment lost 6 bases and the J segment 2 bases; nucleotides outside the gene matches: 16. The CDR3 is 18 residues long.

The chain is built from TRBV19 and TRBJ1-1, with D tentatively TRBD1 (6 bases). Deletions cut 3 bases from V and 4 bases from J, with 9 bases between. CDR1 is LNHDA and CDR2 is SQIVND in the germline V gene (reference sequence). The CDR3 spans 13 residues. CDR3 loop: CASSILGATEAFF. In DNA, the CDR3 is TGTGCCAGTAGTATTTTGGGGGCCACTGAAGCTTTCTTT.

The CDR3 region is CASSATGSRELFF. The CDR3 DNA follows: TGTGCCAGCAGCGCGACAGGATCTCGGGAGCTGTTTTTT. The rearrangement joins TRBV7-2 to TRBJ2-2, with a weak D call TRBD1 (6 bases). Germline CDR1 and CDR2: SGHTA and FQGNSA. Trimming took 5 bases from V and 9 from J, leaving 13 bases between them. The CDR3 loop spans 13 amino acids.

The rearrangement uses TRBV30 and TRBJ1-2; D might be TRBD1 (6 bases). V lost 0 bases to trimming and J lost 4 bases, with 6 bases between them. In germline, CDR1 is GTSNPN, CDR2 SVGIG (reference sequence). The CDR3 consists of 12 residues. CDR3 in DNA: TGTGCCTGGAGTGTACAGGGCTATGGCTACACCTTC. It yields the protein CAWSVQGYGYTF. Based on the CDR3 plus reference TRBV30 and TRBJ1-2, the full variable domain is SQTIHQWPATLVQPVGSPLSLECTVEGTSNPNLYWYRQAAGRGLQLLFYSVGIGQISSEVPQNLSASRPQDRQFILSSKKLLLSDSGFYLCAWSVQGYGYTFGSGTRLTVV.

V gene TRBV6-5 combines with J gene TRBJ1-2; TRBD1 is a possible D gene (5 bases). V lost 2 bases, J lost 1 base, and 8 bases lay in between. The CDR3 is 14 amino acids. Germline values: CDR1 MNHEY, CDR2 SVGAGI. The CDR3 DNA reads TGTGCCAGCAGTTACGGGGCACTTAACTATGGCTACACCTTC. It yields the protein CASSYGALNYGYTF.

V is TRBV10-3 and J is TRBJ1-2, with D unclear. In germline, CDR1 is ENHRY, CDR2 SYGVKD. The CDR3 length is 16 residues. V lost 0 bases and J 4 bases, leaving 15 bases between the germline ends. This CDR3 reads CAISESGTRRSYGYTF. The CDR3 DNA reads TGTGCCATCAGTGAGTCGGGCACCCGGAGGTCCTATGGCTACACCTTC.

V gene TRBV6-4 combines with J gene TRBJ2-2; 9 nucleotides align to TRBD1. J was trimmed by 1 base and V by 6 bases; bases with no gene match: 3. This CDR3 comprises 15 residues. CDR1 is MRHNA, CDR2 SNTAGT, per germline. This CDR3 is CASSRGQGNTGELFF. The CDR3 nucleotides are TGTGCCAGCAGCCGGGGACAGGGGAACACCGGGGAGCTGTTTTTT.

This clone turned up a few times. The chain combines TRBV30 with TRBJ2-5, with TRBD2 matching 8 bases. The CDR3 consists of 14 residues. With V trimmed by 0 bases and J by 5 bases, 5 bases remained unmatched. Per the germline V gene, CDR1 is GTSNPN and CDR2 is SVGIG (reference sequence). Written as DNA, the CDR3 is TGTGCCTGGAGTGTACGGGGGGGAGTGGAGACCCAGTACTTC. Protein product: CAWSVRGGVETQYF.

The V call is TRBV19, the J call TRBJ1-2, with 8 bases matching TRBD1. The germline CDR1 and CDR2 sequences are LNHDA and SQIVND (reference sequence). V shed 5 bases and J 8 bases; nucleotides not matched to a gene: 10. This CDR3 spans 14 amino acids. The CDR3 here is CASSRGTGLWGYTF. The CDR3 nucleotides read TGTGCCAGTAGTCGGGGGACAGGATTGTGGGGCTACACCTTC.

The V call is TRBV7-9, the J call TRBJ1-1; possible D gene TRBD1, 5 bases. V lost 5 bases, J lost 4 bases, and 17 bases lay in between. There are 15 residues in the CDR3. Germline CDR1 is SEHNR and CDR2 is FQNEAQ (reference sequence). This CDR3 is CASSPSGGWGTEAFF. CDR3 DNA: TGTGCCAGCAGCCCGTCGGGGGGTTGGGGCACTGAAGCTTTCTTT. Combining the CDR3 with reference TRBV7-9 and TRBJ1-1 gives the whole variable domain DTGVSQNPRHKITKRGQNVTFRCDPISEHNRLYWYRQTLGQGPEFLTYFQNEAQLEKSRLLSDRFSAERPKGSFSTLEIQRTEQGDSAMYLCASSPSGGWGTEAFFGQGTRLTVV.

The rearrangement joins TRBV9 to TRBJ1-2; D gene ambiguous. Germline V CDR1 and CDR2: SGDLS, YYNGEE. V lost 0 bases, J lost 2 bases, and 5 bases lay in between. The CDR3 is made up of 13 amino acids. This chain's CDR3 is CASSVAQNYGYTF. The CDR3 nucleotides read TGTGCCAGCAGCGTAGCCCAGAACTATGGCTACACCTTC.

The chain uses TRBV5-6 and TRBJ1-5; D unresolved. Trimming removed 2 bases at V and 2 bases at J, with 14 bases between. The CDR3 is made up of 16 amino acids. The germline CDR1 and CDR2 sequences are SGHDT and YYEEEE. The CDR3 region is CASSLAGAVRNQPQHF. The CDR3 bases are TGTGCCAGCAGCTTAGCGGGAGCCGTGCGCAATCAGCCCCAGCATTTT.

The chain employs TRBV5-6 and TRBJ2-7, with D possibly TRBD1 on 6 matching bases. There are 15 residues in the CDR3. Germline CDR1 SGHDT, CDR2 YYEEEE. The V gene lost 1 base and the J gene lost 0 bases, with 11 bases spanning the gap. The CDR3 bases are TGTGCCAGCAGCTTGTTGGGGGCGAGCTCCTACGAGCAGTACTTC. It is translated as CASSLLGASSYEQYF.

The V gene is TRBV5-6, the J gene TRBJ2-7; 8 nucleotides line up with TRBD2. Unmatched junction bases numbered 7, after V lost 6 bases and J lost 2 bases. The CDR3 extends over 14 amino acids. Germline assignment: CDR1 SGHDT and CDR2 YYEEEE. CDR3 region: CASNPLAEPYEQYF. The CDR3 nucleotides are TGTGCCAGCAACCCACTAGCGGAGCCCTACGAGCAGTACTTC.

The rearrangement joins TRBV27 to TRBJ2-3; 12 positions agree with TRBD2. Germline trimming cut 3 bases from V and 4 bases from J; bases unmatched to any gene: 11. Germline loops: CDR1 MNHEY, CDR2 SMNVEV (reference sequence). The CDR3 covers 18 residues. In nucleotides, the CDR3 is TGTGCCAGCAGTTTCCAAGAACGACTAGCGGGAGACTCAGATACGCAGTATTTT. Its protein is CASSFQERLAGDSDTQYF.